The rows below give T cell receptor beta chains drawn from one sample of a study of T-cell reconstitution after alpha-beta-depleted transplantation in children. MiXCR, run by TCRdb on the PCR reads, gives a single entry per CDR3 protein. The table lists about 260,000 distinct CDR3 sequences, roughly 7.7% of them singletons, with 6.3% in the top ten. The source was PBMCs, mostly from graft donor cells, collected 180 days after TCRalphabeta/CD19-depleted stem cell transplant. The receptors originated from a male patient between 10 and 17 years old who had a stem cell transplant for acute lymphoblastic leukemia, so the T cells may come from the graft donor. CDR3s include the opening cysteine and the closing phenylalanine or tryptophan. D genes are given only for firm matches. Where a row states a size, it is once, few, many or the class of an expanded clone; other rows omit it.

J: TRBJ2-1
V: TRBV11-2
size: many
D: TRBD2
DNA: TGTGCCAGCAGCGCACCGGGACTAGCGGGAGGGCCGAACAATGAGCAGTTCTTC
CDR3: CASSAPGLAGGPNNEQFF

J: TRBJ2-7
V: TRBV27
size: many
D: NA
DNA: TGTGCCAGCAGTTCCCCCGACTACTACGAGCAGTACTTC
CDR3: CASSSPDYYEQYF

J: TRBJ2-7
V: TRBV24-1
size: few
D: NA
DNA: TGTGCCACCAGTGATCCCGGGACGGATCCCTACGAGCAGTACTTC
CDR3: CATSDPGTDPYEQYF

J: TRBJ2-3
V: TRBV4-2
size: many
D: NA
DNA: TGTGCCAGCAGCCAAGCGGGGAGTAGCACAGATACGCAGTATTTT
CDR3: CASSQAGSSTDTQYF

J: TRBJ2-7
V: TRBV6-4
size: many
D: NA
DNA: TGTGTACGGGACTTAAACTACGAGCAGTACTTC
CDR3: CVRDLNYEQYF

J: TRBJ2-4
V: TRBV15
size: many
D: NA
DNA: TGTGCCACCAGCAGAGATAGGGCCCGTTATAACATTCAGTACTTC
CDR3: CATSRDRARYNIQYF

J: TRBJ2-1
V: TRBV27
size: NA
D: TRBD2
DNA: TGTGCCAGCACCCCGACTAGCGGGTGGGATGAGCAGTTCTTC
CDR3: CASTPTSGWDEQFF

J: TRBJ2-3
V: TRBV18
size: NA
D: NA
DNA: TGTGCCAGCTCACCACGAGAAACCACAGATACGCAGTATTTT
CDR3: CASSPRETTDTQYF

J: TRBJ2-5
V: TRBV20-1
size: many
D: NA
DNA: TGCAGTGCTCTTGGGCAGTTCCAAGAGACCCAGTACTTC
CDR3: CSALGQFQETQYF

J: TRBJ2-1
V: TRBV14
size: many
D: TRBD1
DNA: TGTGCCAGCAGCCAAGATTTTAGGGGACAGGGGATCCGCTCCTACAATGAGCAGTTCTTC
CDR3: CASSQDFRGQGIRSYNEQFF

J: TRBJ1-2
V: TRBV9
size: many
D: TRBD1
DNA: TGTGCCAGCAGCGAAATACCCGCCGGGACAGTGTTTTATATGGATGGCTACACCTTC
CDR3: CASSEIPAGTVFYMDGYTF

J: TRBJ1-1
V: TRBV9
size: many
D: NA
DNA: TGTGCCAGCAGCGTAGTGGTATCTAAGGGGGTGGGTTGGCCTGAAGCTTTCTTT
CDR3: CASSVVVSKGVGWPEAFF

J: TRBJ2-5
V: TRBV25-1
size: many
D: TRBD2
DNA: TGTGCCAGCAGTGAAAGAGGTTTTAGCGGGAGAGGGGAGACCCAGTACTTC
CDR3: CASSERGFSGRGETQYF

J: TRBJ2-1
V: TRBV28
size: NA
D: TRBD1
DNA: TGTGCCAGCAGTATAGCCAGGACAGGATACAATGAGCAGTTCTTC
CDR3: CASSIARTGYNEQFF

J: TRBJ2-5
V: TRBV2
size: many
D: NA
DNA: TGTGCCAGCGGCCCGGTCCAAGAGACCCAGTACTTC
CDR3: CASGPVQETQYF

J: TRBJ1-5
V: TRBV28
size: NA
D: NA
DNA: TGTGCCAGCAGTCTAGGGGGGAGGAGAGTTAGGCCCCAGCATTTT
CDR3: CASSLGGRRVRPQHF

J: TRBJ2-5
V: TRBV4-1
size: few
D: NA
DNA: TGCGCCAGCAGCCAAGTAGGGATCCAAGAGACCCAGTACTTC
CDR3: CASSQVGIQETQYF

J: TRBJ2-1
V: TRBV20-1
size: many
D: NA
DNA: TGCAGTGCCTTCCTAGCGTACAATGAGCAGTTCTTC
CDR3: CSAFLAYNEQFF

J: TRBJ2-7
V: TRBV5-5
size: few
D: NA
DNA: TGTGCCAGCAGTCCGGTTGGGGTTTCGTCCCTGGGCTACGAGCAGTACTTC
CDR3: CASSPVGVSSLGYEQYF

J: TRBJ2-1
V: TRBV5-1
size: many
D: TRBD2
DNA: TGCGCCAGCAGCTCGGGACGGTTTAGCGGGAGGTCATACAATGAGCAGTTCTTC
CDR3: CASSSGRFSGRSYNEQFF

J: TRBJ2-5
V: TRBV5-1
size: many
D: TRBD2
DNA: TGCGCCAGCAGCCTGGAGGGGCGGGAGGGCCTCCCTAAAGAGACCCAGTACTTC
CDR3: CASSLEGREGLPKETQYF

J: TRBJ2-6
V: TRBV9
size: many
D: NA
DNA: TGTGCCAGCAGCGTGATTCACTCTGGGGCCAACGTCCTGACTTTC
CDR3: CASSVIHSGANVLTF

J: TRBJ2-1
V: TRBV19
size: many
D: TRBD2
DNA: TGTGCCAGTACTCCAGCGGGGGGTTACAATGAGCAGTTCTTC
CDR3: CASTPAGGYNEQFF

J: TRBJ2-7
V: TRBV5-7
size: many
D: TRBD1
DNA: TGTGCCAGCAGCTTTTTCGAGGGGGCGGAAGACGAGCAGTACTTC
CDR3: CASSFFEGAEDEQYF

J: TRBJ1-1
V: TRBV11-2
size: many
D: NA
DNA: TGTGCCAGCAGCTTAGTGTCTACGAGGGAAGCTTTCTTT
CDR3: CASSLVSTREAFF

J: TRBJ1-1
V: TRBV20-1
size: many
D: TRBD1
DNA: TGCAGTGCCCCCTGGGGGACAGGGTGGATGAACACTGAAGCTTTCTTT
CDR3: CSAPWGTGWMNTEAFF